This TCR beta chain was recovered during a study of T cell responses to AZD1222 COVID-19 vaccine. Study results and caveats: The donor cohort was predominantly white British with a female majority, and clonal diversity may have been underestimated.

The assay was immunoSEQ multiplex PCR, and TCRdb's table has in-frame clones only and misses some. The sample records roughly 65,000 clones, roughly 83% being singletons. A note on this clone: The antigen is unknown.

With 0 bases clipped from V and 4 bases from J, the junction kept 3 bases outside the gene matches. There are 14 residues in the CDR3. CDR1 is SGDLS and CDR2 is YYNGEE in the germline V gene. Sequencing used peripheral blood, obtained 28 days after the second AZD1222 dose. The TCR originated in an adult who received the AZD1222 COVID-19 vaccine. The chain couples TRBV9 to TRBJ1-2; 7 positions agree with TRBD1. Here the CDR3 DNA reads TGTGCCAGCAGCGTAGATCAGGGGGGCTATGGCTACACCTTC. Protein product: CASSVDQGGYGYTF.